Sequencing of this T cell receptor (beta chain) was carried out in a study of T cells in Graves' hyperthyroidism and ophthalmopathy. Study-wide points: Most clonotypes that expanded in the thyroid above 0.001 also showed up in blood.

What was amplified from RNA transcripts were TCR beta CDR3 regions. A set of HTBI primers served as the primers for a first-round RT-PCR of the TCR CDR3. TCRdb re-analysed the multiplex PCR reads in MiXCR, keeping a single row per CDR3 protein. The sample includes under 650,000 distinct CDR3 sequences, 15% to 20% of them seen just once. This CDR3 contains 14 residues. Trimming left V 6 bases short and J 2 bases short, with 10 bases between. From germline, CDR1 is SNHLY and CDR2 FYNNEI. The table lists this clonotype with a few counts. No antigen is known for it. The TCR comes from a woman in her 30s with Graves' hyperthyroidism. The chain links TRBV2 to TRBJ2-2, with D tentatively TRBD1 (5 bases). Source material: blood. CDR3 DNA sequence: TGTGCCAGCAGGACAGCTCCTAACACCGGGGAGCTGTTTTTT. It encodes CASRTAPNTGELFF.